The rows below give T cell receptor beta chains drawn from one sample of a study of blood T cell repertoires in COVID-19. The table came from immunoSEQ multiplex PCR; TCRdb's copy has only in-frame clones and leaves some out. The sample records approximately 140,000 clones, about 85% being singletons. What was sequenced was peripheral blood. These receptors came from a human donor in a cohort sampled during active COVID-19. CDR3s include the opening cysteine and the closing phenylalanine or tryptophan. Fields, in order: D gene, V gene, clone size, J gene, CDR3 protein, CDR3 DNA. A D gene is named only where the DNA matches it firmly. Clone size is stated in some rows and not others, as once, few, many or a class when expanded.

>TRBD2|TRBV9|NA|TRBJ2-5
CASSVASGIEETQYF
TGTGCCAGCAGCGTGGCTAGCGGCATCGAAGAGACCCAGTACTTC
>TRBD1|TRBV5-8|NA|TRBJ1-1
CASRNSGTGGAEAFF
TGTGCCAGCAGGAACTCCGGGACAGGGGGCGCTGAAGCTTTCTTT
>TRBD1|TRBV5-1|few|TRBJ1-1
CASTRGQERQSEAFF
TGCGCCAGCACCCGCGGACAGGAAAGGCAATCCGAAGCTTTCTTT
>NA|TRBV19|NA|TRBJ2-3
CASKLEGGHSGDTQYF
TGTGCCAGTAAATTGGAGGGAGGCCACTCCGGAGATACGCAGTATTTT
>NA|TRBV28|few|TRBJ1-2
CASSGGAGVVNYGYTF
TGTGCCAGCAGTGGGGGGGCAGGAGTGGTAAACTATGGCTACACCTTC
>NA|TRBV2|NA|TRBJ2-2
CASSGDTNTGELFF
TGTGCCAGCAGTGGGGACACGAACACCGGAGAGCTGTTTTTT
>TRBD2|TRBV9|NA|TRBJ2-2
CASSFGTTTGELFF
TGTGCCAGCAGTTTCGGGACTACCACCGGGGAGCTGTTTTTT
>NA|TRBV6-1|NA|TRBJ2-1
CASSDPLRREQFF
TGTGCCAGCAGTGACCCTCTTAGGAGGGAGCAGTTCTTC
>NA|TRBV28|NA|TRBJ2-1
CASSFPQFGGRGEQFF
TGTGCCAGCAGTTTCCCCCAGTTCGGGGGGCGGGGTGAGCAGTTCTTC
>TRBD2|TRBV14|NA|TRBJ2-2
CASSQVPPGLAGGNGELFF
TGTGCCAGCAGCCAAGTTCCGCCGGGACTAGCGGGAGGCAACGGGGAGCTGTTTTTT
>NA|TRBV10-1|NA|TRBJ2-7
CASSPESNYEQYF
TGCGCCAGCAGCCCCGAGTCCAACTACGAGCAGTACTTC
>TRBD1|TRBV19|few|TRBJ2-3
CASSARQGWGSTDTQYF
TGTGCCAGTAGTGCAAGACAGGGTTGGGGTTCCACAGATACGCAGTATTTT
>NA|TRBV7-2|NA|TRBJ2-3
CASSPSGSSTDTQYF
TGTGCCAGCAGCCCAAGCGGCTCTAGCACAGATACGCAGTATTTT
>NA|TRBV28|NA|TRBJ2-7
CAVQGRAHEQYF
TGTGCCGTACAGGGCAGAGCGCACGAGCAGTACTTC
>NA|TRBV9|NA|TRBJ2-1
CASSWESGVHEQFF
TGTGCCAGCAGCTGGGAGTCCGGGGTTCATGAGCAGTTCTTC
>TRBD2|TRBV19|once|TRBJ2-1
CASSIEGGLGHNEQFF
TGTGCCAGTAGTATAGAGGGGGGACTAGGGCACAATGAGCAGTTCTTC
>NA|TRBV6-2/TRBV6-3|NA|TRBJ2-7
CASSIAGREQYF
TGTGCCAGCAGCATAGCAGGGCGCGAGCAGTACTTC
>NA|TRBV5-4|NA|TRBJ2-2
CASSLGGHRPAGELFF
TGTGCCAGCAGCTTAGGGGGACACCGACCGGCCGGGGAGCTGTTTTTT
>TRBD1|TRBV5-1|NA|TRBJ1-2
CASSDGQGIFRGYTF
TGCGCCAGCAGCGACGGACAGGGGATTTTCAGGGGCTACACCTTC
>NA|TRBV19|NA|TRBJ2-3
CASGIAKGADTQYF
TGTGCCAGCGGGATTGCTAAGGGGGCAGATACGCAGTATTTT
>NA|TRBV19|NA|TRBJ1-1
CASSIHRANTEAFF
TGTGCCAGTAGTATACACAGGGCGAACACTGAAGCTTTCTTT
>TRBD2|TRBV6-5|NA|TRBJ2-2
CASRLGLAGTGELFF
TGTGCCAGCAGGCTGGGACTAGCGGGTACCGGGGAGCTGTTTTTT
>NA|TRBV6-5|NA|TRBJ2-3
CASSYLDTQYF
TGTGCCAGCAGTTATCTGGATACGCAGTATTTT
>NA|TRBV23-1|NA|TRBJ2-3
CASSQSDGADTQYF
TGCGCCAGCAGTCAATCGGACGGGGCAGATACGCAGTATTTT
>TRBD1|TRBV7-2|NA|TRBJ1-1
CASSSDRDTEAFF
TGTGCCAGCAGCTCTGACAGGGACACTGAAGCTTTCTTT
>TRBD1|TRBV28|NA|TRBJ1-6
CASSLRQGNSPLHF
TGTGCCAGCAGTTTACGACAGGGGAATTCACCCCTCCACTTT
>NA|TRBV18|once|TRBJ2-1
CASSPSHNEQFF
TGTGCCAGCTCACCCTCCCACAATGAGCAGTTCTTC
>TRBD2|TRBV6-5|NA|TRBJ2-7
CASTASGRHEQYF
TGTGCCAGCACCGCTAGCGGGAGGCACGAGCAGTACTTC
>TRBD2|TRBV11-2|few|TRBJ2-2
CASSLVSGGGGTGELFF
TGTGCCAGCAGCTTAGTATCGGGAGGGGGGGGCACCGGGGAGCTGTTTTTT
>TRBD1|TRBV7-2|NA|TRBJ1-5
CASSKTTGGSNQPQHF
TGTGCCAGCAGCAAAACGACAGGGGGGAGCAATCAGCCCCAGCATTTT
>NA|TRBV28|few|TRBJ2-7
CASSRTGTPYEQYF
TGTGCCAGCAGTCGGACCGGGACTCCTTACGAGCAGTACTTC
>TRBD2|TRBV24-1|NA|TRBJ2-1
CATSLSPSGRRHEQFF
TGTGCCACCAGCCTATCCCCCAGCGGGAGAAGGCATGAGCAGTTCTTC
>TRBD1|TRBV20-1|NA|TRBJ2-2
CSASTTPQGADGELFF
TGCAGTGCTAGTACCACGCCACAGGGGGCCGACGGGGAGCTGTTTTTT
>TRBD2|TRBV2|NA|TRBJ2-2
CASKEGGRMAGELFF
TGTGCCAGCAAGGAGGGCGGGAGAATGGCCGGGGAGCTGTTTTTT
>TRBD1|TRBV7-8|few|TRBJ1-1
CASSFRGTANTEAFF
TGTGCCAGCAGCTTTAGGGGGACAGCCAACACTGAAGCTTTCTTT
>TRBD2|TRBV18|NA|TRBJ2-4
CASSPGGSGGKNIQYF
TGTGCCAGCTCACCAGGAGGGTCGGGGGGCAAAAACATTCAGTACTTC
>NA|TRBV5-6|NA|TRBJ1-1
CASSSYTEAFF
TGTGCCAGCAGTTCGTACACTGAAGCTTTCTTT
>NA|TRBV6-2/TRBV6-3|NA|TRBJ1-4
CASSSGDRHEKLFF
TGTGCCAGCAGTTCCGGTGACAGACATGAAAAACTGTTTTTT
>NA|TRBV5-1|NA|TRBJ1-4
CASSRDRPTNEKLFF
TGCGCCAGCAGCAGAGACAGGCCAACTAATGAAAAACTGTTTTTT
>NA|TRBV9|NA|TRBJ1-3
CASSVSTGPGNTIYF
TGTGCCAGCAGCGTATCCACAGGCCCCGGAAACACCATATATTTT
>TRBD2|TRBV18|NA|TRBJ2-3
CASSPRQTSGRGDTQYF
TGTGCCAGCTCACCACGGCAGACTAGCGGGAGGGGAGATACGCAGTATTTT
>TRBD1|TRBV28|NA|TRBJ2-7
CASSPQTGISYEQYF
TGTGCCAGCAGTCCCCAGACAGGGATTAGCTACGAGCAGTACTTC
>NA|TRBV18|once|TRBJ2-6
CASSPGLEQSGANVLTF
TGTGCCAGCTCACCTGGCCTAGAGCAATCTGGGGCCAACGTCCTGACTTTC
>NA|TRBV27|NA|TRBJ1-5
CASRPRQLNQPQHF
TGTGCCAGCAGACCTAGACAGTTAAATCAGCCCCAGCATTTT
>TRBD2|TRBV18|NA|TRBJ2-1
CASSPIAGESSYNEQFF
TGTGCCAGCTCACCAATAGCGGGAGAGAGCTCCTACAATGAGCAGTTCTTC
>TRBD1|TRBV5-1|NA|TRBJ2-7
CASSRTGGFYEQYF
TGCGCCAGCAGCCGGACAGGGGGATTCTACGAGCAGTACTTC